The rows below give T cell receptor beta chains drawn from one sample of a study of cytomegalovirus exposure and HLA in healthy donors. Libraries were prepared by immunoSEQ multiplex PCR; TCRdb keeps only in-frame clonotypes and omits some of them. The repertoire holds approximately 82,000 clones, with 10% as singletons. Sequenced sample: PBMCs. The receptors were sampled from a man aged 55 to 70 in good health and CMV-seropositive. Both conserved end residues are part of each CDR3. The listing skips clone size in some rows; elsewhere it reads once, few, many or a size class.

>TRBJ2-3|.|TRBV16
CASSSQSVAEDTQYF
>TRBJ2-3|.|TRBV28
CAVGGTSGSSTDTQYF
>TRBJ1-5|.|TRBV27
CASSYRGQGVNQPQHF
>TRBJ1-5|few|TRBV7-2
CASSLPGQPQHF
>TRBJ1-1|few|TRBV7-2
CASSSTGETEAFF
>TRBJ2-5|.|TRBV5-4
CASSLGSGGAVKTQYF
>TRBJ1-1|.|TRBV28
CASYGQGSFF
>TRBJ1-5|.|TRBV19
CASSISRGGNQPQHF
>TRBJ2-1|.|TRBV6-4
CASSVLAGAEQFF
>TRBJ2-3|many|TRBV30
CAWTYFWGPRTDTQYF
>TRBJ2-1|.|TRBV11-2
CASSSAAGGAEQFF
>TRBJ2-3|few|TRBV5-1
CASSGWGGDTQYF
>TRBJ1-1|.|TRBV30
CAWTRQMNTEAFF
>TRBJ1-6|.|TRBV5-1
CASSLVGGNSPLHF
>TRBJ1-2|.|TRBV6-5
CASSYGQANYGYTF
>TRBJ1-3|many|TRBV6-1
CASSDRQGSGNTIYF
>TRBJ1-1|.|TRBV29-1
CSVGFLGLSGAEAFF
>TRBJ1-2|few|TRBV25-1
CASSDSTGFGYTF